Listed below are T cell receptor beta chains from one sample, sequenced in a study of T cells in Graves' hyperthyroidism and ophthalmopathy. In TCRdb, the multiplex PCR reads were re-called with MiXCR into one record per CDR3 protein. The sample yields a few hundred thousand distinct CDR3 sequences, roughly a sixth seen once. The sequenced sample consisted of blood. These receptor sequences come from a woman between 18 and 29 years old with Graves' ophthalmopathy. The CDR3 runs from the conserved cysteine through the conserved F or W. Each record gives: V gene, clone size, D gene, CDR3 length, J gene, CDR3 protein, CDR3 DNA. D genes are given only for firm matches. Size is stated for part of the rows, as once, few or many counts, or as a class when the clone is expanded.

>TRBV18|many|.|13|TRBJ1-4
CASSPTLNEKLFF
TGTGCCAGCTCACCAACTCTGAACGAAAAACTGTTTTTT
>TRBV28|.|TRBD1|16|TRBJ2-1
CASSLIGWTGADEQFF
TGTGCCAGCAGTTTGATTGGGTGGACAGGGGCGGATGAGCAGTTCTTC
>TRBV2|many|.|13|TRBJ1-2
CASSGQERYGYTF
TGTGCCAGCAGTGGTCAGGAACGCTATGGCTACACCTTC
>TRBV10-2|.|.|12|TRBJ1-3
CASGHSGNTIYF
TGCGCCAGCGGACACTCTGGAAACACCATATATTTT
>TRBV29-1|.|.|14|TRBJ2-3
CSAPEIAGTDTQYF
TGCAGCGCCCCCGAGATAGCGGGCACAGATACGCAGTATTTT
>TRBV10-3|many|.|14|TRBJ2-7
CAIRPAGEAYEQYF
TGTGCCATCAGGCCAGCGGGTGAAGCCTACGAGCAGTACTTC
>TRBV29-1|few|TRBD2|13|TRBJ2-3
CSVRTSAGDTQYF
TGCAGCGTTCGGACTAGCGCAGGAGATACGCAGTATTTT
>TRBV28|many|.|12|TRBJ2-7
CASSLRGAEQYF
TGTGCCAGCAGTTTGAGGGGAGCCGAGCAGTACTTC
>TRBV6-2/TRBV6-3|many|.|12|TRBJ1-1
CATKPGRTEAFF
TGTGCCACCAAGCCGGGGAGAACTGAAGCTTTCTTT
>TRBV5-1|few|TRBD1|14|TRBJ1-1
CASSLAGGMVEAFF
TGCGCCAGCAGCTTGGCAGGGGGTATGGTTGAAGCTTTCTTT
>TRBV6-5|.|.|14|TRBJ1-5
CASSYDGYGQPQHF
TGTGCCAGCAGTTACGACGGGTACGGTCAGCCCCAGCATTTT
>TRBV2|many|.|14|TRBJ2-3
CASTGTASTDTQYF
TGTGCCAGCACCGGGACTGCTAGCACAGATACGCAGTATTTT
>TRBV19|many|.|14|TRBJ1-1
CASTTQGGATEAFF
TGTGCCAGTACCACACAGGGAGGGGCCACTGAAGCTTTCTTT
>TRBV7-8|many|.|16|TRBJ2-2
CASSPGQWASTGELFF
TGTGCCAGCAGCCCTGGACAGTGGGCGAGCACCGGGGAGCTGTTTTTT
>TRBV18|many|.|17|TRBJ2-2
CASSPRPPQANTGELFF
TGTGCCAGCTCACCACGTCCGCCGCAAGCGAACACCGGGGAGCTGTTTTTT
>TRBV19|.|.|15|TRBJ1-2
CASSPRWKSGNGYTF
TGTGCCAGTAGTCCCCGGTGGAAGTCCGGAAATGGCTACACCTTC
>TRBV9|.|TRBD1|16|TRBJ2-5
CASSVEGRGSKETQYF
TGTGCCAGCAGCGTAGAGGGCAGGGGGTCTAAAGAGACCCAGTACTTC
>TRBV20-1|few|.|14|TRBJ2-2
CSARAVDLPGELFF
TGCAGTGCTAGAGCGGTAGATCTACCCGGGGAGCTGTTTTTT
>TRBV30|many|TRBD2|14|TRBJ2-7
CAWNPSGGAYEQYF
TGTGCCTGGAACCCTAGCGGTGGAGCGTACGAGCAGTACTTC
>TRBV4-3|few|.|15|TRBJ2-7
CASSQDPRESYEQYF
TGCGCCAGCAGCCAAGATCCTCGGGAGTCCTACGAGCAGTACTTC
>TRBV28|many|.|15|TRBJ1-6
CASSDWQGVNSPLHF
TGTGCCAGCAGTGACTGGCAGGGCGTAAATTCACCCCTCCACTTT
>TRBV6-2/TRBV6-3|many|TRBD1|15|TRBJ2-7
CASSLLRTGNYEQYF
TGTGCCAGCAGCTTACTGAGGACAGGGAATTACGAGCAGTACTTC
>TRBV7-2|few|.|15|TRBJ2-7
CASSLGLDQIYEQYF
TGTGCCAGCAGCTTAGGGCTAGATCAGATCTACGAGCAGTACTTC
>TRBV19|few|.|14|TRBJ2-5
CASSMQGTPETQYF
TGTGCCAGTAGTATGCAGGGAACCCCAGAGACCCAGTACTTC
>TRBV6-5|few|.|14|TRBJ1-6
CASSYSDGDSPLHF
TGTGCCAGCAGTTACTCGGATGGGGACTCACCCCTCCACTTT
>TRBV28|few|TRBD1|17|TRBJ1-1
CASSSPTAGQGDTEAFF
TGTGCCAGCAGTTCCCCGACGGCGGGACAGGGGGACACTGAAGCTTTCTTT
>TRBV7-3|many|.|15|TRBJ2-3
CASSLRRGDTDTQYF
TGTGCCAGCAGCTTAAGGAGAGGGGACACAGATACGCAGTATTTT
>TRBV3-1|many|.|14|TRBJ1-2
CASSQAIGFYGYTF
TGTGCCAGCAGCCAAGCCATTGGGTTCTATGGCTACACCTTC
>TRBV11-2|many|.|16|TRBJ2-7
CASSVNGAPSSYEQYF
TGTGCCAGCAGCGTAAACGGTGCCCCGAGCTCCTACGAGCAGTACTTC
>TRBV11-3|many|.|15|TRBJ2-3
CASSLRRGGTDTQYF
TGTGCCAGCAGCTTAAGGCGGGGCGGCACAGATACGCAGTATTTT
>TRBV7-3|many|TRBD2|13|TRBJ2-3
CASSAGAEDTQYF
TGTGCCAGCAGCGCGGGAGCGGAGGATACGCAGTATTTT
>TRBV19|few|.|16|TRBJ1-2
CASSIGTPRGNYGYTF
TGTGCCAGTAGTATCGGGACTCCTAGGGGCAACTATGGCTACACCTTC
>TRBV7-9|many|.|13|TRBJ1-1
CASSLFGRPEAFF
TGTGCCAGCAGCTTATTCGGCCGGCCCGAAGCTTTCTTT
>TRBV7-6|few|TRBD2|16|TRBJ2-7
CASSDAGLAGPYEQYF
TGTGCCAGCAGCGACGCCGGACTAGCCGGGCCCTACGAGCAGTACTTC
>TRBV9|.|.|13|TRBJ2-1
CASSVGSGNEQFF
TGTGCCAGCAGCGTAGGATCGGGGAATGAGCAGTTCTTC
>TRBV10-3|few|.|13|TRBJ2-5
CAISEELQETQYF
TGTGCCATCAGTGAAGAGTTACAAGAGACCCAGTACTTC
>TRBV6-1|many|.|13|TRBJ2-7
CASIGLDSYEQYF
TGTGCCAGCATTGGGTTGGACAGCTACGAGCAGTACTTC
>TRBV7-2|many|.|15|TRBJ2-1
CASSLEPGSHNEQFF
TGTGCCAGCAGCTTAGAGCCTGGGTCTCACAATGAGCAGTTCTTC
>TRBV20-1|few|.|10|TRBJ1-1
CSCLGLVAFF
TGCAGTTGTTTGGGGCTGGTAGCTTTCTTT
>TRBV12-3/TRBV12-4|.|.|11|TRBJ1-4
CASSTRGKLFF
TGTGCCAGCAGTACCAGGGGAAAACTGTTTTTT
>TRBV7-2|.|.|18|TRBJ2-1
CASSLEGRFGGGLNEQFF
TGTGCCAGCAGCTTAGAGGGGAGGTTTGGGGGGGGGCTCAATGAGCAGTTCTTC
>TRBV7-3|many|.|16|TRBJ1-1
CASSPQGGVVNTEAFF
TGTGCCAGCAGCCCACAGGGAGGCGTGGTGAACACTGAAGCTTTCTTT
>TRBV12-3/TRBV12-4|few|.|14|TRBJ2-7
CASSLAASIAEQYF
TGTGCCAGCAGTTTAGCGGCTAGCATTGCCGAGCAGTACTTC
>TRBV19|many|.|15|TRBJ2-1
CASSRTSGFYNEQFF
TGTGCCAGTAGCCGAACGAGCGGATTCTACAATGAGCAGTTCTTC
>TRBV29-1|few|TRBD2|15|TRBJ2-1
CSVVPGTSGRGEQFF
TGCAGCGTTGTCCCGGGGACTAGCGGGAGGGGTGAGCAGTTCTTC
>TRBV25-1|.|TRBD1|15|TRBJ2-7
CASSESGTGGDEQYF
TGTGCCAGCAGTGAATCGGGGACAGGGGGCGACGAGCAGTACTTC
>TRBV6-1|few|.|15|TRBJ2-2
CASSTLGVGTGELFF
TGTGCCAGCAGCACCTTAGGCGTGGGCACCGGGGAGCTGTTTTTT
>TRBV12-3/TRBV12-4|many|TRBD1|14|TRBJ1-1
CASRYTGGSTEAFF
TGTGCCAGCAGATACACAGGGGGGAGCACTGAAGCTTTCTTT